The 3 T cell receptor beta chains below were found in one sample sequenced in a study of OX40 agonist ivuxolimab in advanced cancers. Sequencing was performed with immunoSEQ multiplex PCR; in TCRdb, only in-frame clones are kept and a portion is missing. The data contain about 60,000 clones, about 88% of them singletons. Sequencing was performed on CD4+ or CD8+ T cells sorted from blood, taken in a trial of the OX40 agonist ivuxolimab. Receptors originate from an adult with an advanced solid tumor such as melanoma, head and neck, liver or kidney cancer.

This clone appeared a single time. V and J are TRBV18 and TRBJ2-5, with no clear D. Germline V gene sequence: CDR1 KGHSH, CDR2 LQKENI. V lost 5 bases and J lost 4, with 20 bases in between. The CDR3 spans 16 residues. The CDR3, as DNA: TGTGCCAGCTCATCAAGCCGGGCCCAGAAGGGAGAGACCCAGTACTTC. This translates into CASSSSRAQKGETQYF.

The chain combines TRBV28 with TRBJ1-4, with D maybe TRBD1 (6 bases). The germline V gene has CDR1 MDHEN and CDR2 SYDVKM. V was trimmed by 5 bases and J by 4 bases, leaving 11 bases between them. There are 14 residues in the CDR3. CDR3 sequence (DNA): TGTGCCAGCAGTGTACAGGGTTATAATGAAAAACTGTTTTTT. It codes for CASSVQGYNEKLFF. The whole variable domain, filled in from reference TRBV28 and TRBJ1-4, reads DVKVTQSSRYLVKRTGEKVFLECVQDMDHENMFWYRQDPGLGLRLIYFSYDVKMKEKGDIPEGYSVSREKKERFSLILESASTNQTSMYLCASSVQGYNEKLFFGSGTQLSVL.

The CDR3 loop is CASSVRDTDTQYF. Written as DNA, the CDR3 is TGTGCCAGCAGTGTGCGGGACACAGATACGCAGTATTTT. This rearrangement joins TRBV2 to TRBJ2-3; perhaps TRBD2 as D (6 bases). Germline values: CDR1 SNHLY, CDR2 FYNNEI. Trimming removed 4 bases at V and 2 bases at J, with 7 bases between. The CDR3 contains 13 residues.